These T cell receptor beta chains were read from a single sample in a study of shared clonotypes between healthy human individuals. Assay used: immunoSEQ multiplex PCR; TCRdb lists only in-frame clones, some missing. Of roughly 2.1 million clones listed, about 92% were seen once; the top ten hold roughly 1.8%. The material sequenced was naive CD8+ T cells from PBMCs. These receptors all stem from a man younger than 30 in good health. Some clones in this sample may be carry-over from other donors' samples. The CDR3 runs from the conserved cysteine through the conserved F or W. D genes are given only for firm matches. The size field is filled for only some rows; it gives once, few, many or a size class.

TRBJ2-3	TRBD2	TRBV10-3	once	TGTGCCGTCGCCACTCCGGGACTAGCGGTAACGCAGTATTTT	CAVATPGLAVTQYF
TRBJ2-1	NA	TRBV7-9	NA	TGTGCCAGCAGCTGGGGTAGCGAGGGATATCCTAGCTCCTACAATGAGCAGTTCTTC	CASSWGSEGYPSSYNEQFF
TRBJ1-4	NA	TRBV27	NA	TGTGCCAGCAGTTTCGACGGAGGCAATGAAAAACTGTTTTTT	CASSFDGGNEKLFF
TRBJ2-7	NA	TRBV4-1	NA	TGCGCCAGCAGCCAAGGGCTAGGGGGCTACGAGCAGTACTTC	CASSQGLGGYEQYF
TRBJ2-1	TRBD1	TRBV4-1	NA	TGCGCCAGCAGCCAAGATGACAGGGGGCATGGGAATGAGCAGTTCTTC	CASSQDDRGHGNEQFF
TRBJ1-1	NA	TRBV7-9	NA	TGTGCCAGCAGCTTACCCTTTTCAGGGAGCACTGAAGCTTTCTTT	CASSLPFSGSTEAFF
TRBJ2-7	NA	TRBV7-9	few	TGTGCCAGCAGGACACGGGACCAGTCTCGGCAGTACTTC	CASRTRDQSRQYF
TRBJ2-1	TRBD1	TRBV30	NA	TGTGCCTATGACAGGGCCCACAATGAGCAGTTCTTC	CAYDRAHNEQFF
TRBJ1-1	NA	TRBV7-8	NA	TGTGCCAGCAGCTTAGAGGTTGAAGCTTTCTTT	CASSLEVEAFF
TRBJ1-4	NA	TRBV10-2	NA	TGCGCCAGCAGTGCGAGCTCCATGAATGAAAAACTGTTTTTT	CASSASSMNEKLFF
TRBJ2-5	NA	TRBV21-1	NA	TGTGCCAGCAGCAAAGATGGGACTAGCGGGAGTATTAGGGAGACCCAGTACTTC	CASSKDGTSGSIRETQYF
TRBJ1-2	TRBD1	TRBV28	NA	TGTGCCAGCAGTTTATTCGGACAGGTCTTCAGCAACTATGGCTACACCTTC	CASSLFGQVFSNYGYTF
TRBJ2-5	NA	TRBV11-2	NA	TGTGCCAGCAGCTCAAGAGCGGTCCAAGAGACCCAGTACTTC	CASSSRAVQETQYF
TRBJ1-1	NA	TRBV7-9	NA	TGTGCCAGCACCCCGTCGGCCGCTTACATGAACACTGAAGCTTTCTTT	CASTPSAAYMNTEAFF
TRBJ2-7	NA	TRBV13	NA	TGTGCCAGCAGCGAGCTGAGGGGGGCTAGCGAGCAGTACTTC	CASSELRGASEQYF
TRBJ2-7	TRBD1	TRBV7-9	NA	TGTGCCAGCAGCTTAGAGCGGACAGGTACGAACGAGCAGTACTTC	CASSLERTGTNEQYF
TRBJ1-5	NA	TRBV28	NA	TGTGCCAGCAGCTCAGGGACAAAAGTTCAGCCCCAGCATTTT	CASSSGTKVQPQHF
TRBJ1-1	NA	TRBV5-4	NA	TGTGCCAGCAGCTGGGGACCTAAGAACACTGAAGCTTTCTTT	CASSWGPKNTEAFF
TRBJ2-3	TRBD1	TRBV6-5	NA	TGTGCCAGCAGTTACCTGGACAGGGCGTCAGATACGCAGTATTTT	CASSYLDRASDTQYF
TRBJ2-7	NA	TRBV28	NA	TGTGCCAGCAGTTTATCTCAGGGTAGCTACGAGCAGTACTTC	CASSLSQGSYEQYF
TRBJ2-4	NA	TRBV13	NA	TGTGCCAGCAGCTTAGAGATGATGGCCAAAAACATTCAGTACTTC	CASSLEMMAKNIQYF
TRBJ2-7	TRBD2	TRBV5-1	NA	TGCGCCAGCAGCTTGGGTGAGCGGGAGGAATTCTCCTACGAGCAGTACTTC	CASSLGEREEFSYEQYF
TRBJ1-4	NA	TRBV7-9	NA	TGTGCCAGCAGCCAGGACAGTGCAACTAATGAAAAACTGTTTTTT	CASSQDSATNEKLFF
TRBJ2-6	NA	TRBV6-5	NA	TGTGCCAGCAGCCCCACAGGGTATGGGGCCAACGTCCTGACTTTC	CASSPTGYGANVLTF